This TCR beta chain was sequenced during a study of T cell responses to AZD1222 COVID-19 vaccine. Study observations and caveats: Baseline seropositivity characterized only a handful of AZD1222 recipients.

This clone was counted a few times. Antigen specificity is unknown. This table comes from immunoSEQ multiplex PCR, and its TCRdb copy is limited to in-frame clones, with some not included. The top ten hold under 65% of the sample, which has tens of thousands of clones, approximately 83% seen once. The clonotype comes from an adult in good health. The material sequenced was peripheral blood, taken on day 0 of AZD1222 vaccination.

The CDR3 DNA is TGTGCCAGCAGTCCCAGGGGCTCCTACGAGCAGTACTTC. Its protein is CASSPRGSYEQYF. The chain uses TRBV6-5 and TRBJ2-7; D may be TRBD1 (6 bases). The germline CDR1 and CDR2 sequences are MNHEY and SVGAGI. The V and J ends lost 5 bases and 0 bases respectively, with 8 bases between them. The length of the CDR3 is 13 residues.